This is a list of T cell receptor beta chains from one sample in a study of human T cells and chemical hapten exposure. MiXCR, applied by TCRdb to the RACE reads, yields one record per CDR3 protein. The sample comprises roughly 380,000 distinct CDR3 sequences, more than 5% of which are singletons, and 5% to 6% rests with the top ten. The sample consisted of whole blood, taken in connection with sensitization to the hapten diphenylcyclopropenone (DPC). Receptors originate from a young woman with alopecia areata. Some clones in this sample may be carry-over from other donors' samples. Each CDR3 is given with its conserved first and last residue. Fields, in order: D gene, J gene, CDR3 length, clone size, V gene, CDR3 DNA, CDR3 protein. D genes are given only for firm matches. The listing skips clone size in some rows; elsewhere it reads once, few, many or a size class.

TRBD1,TRBJ2-1,14,many,TRBV6-2/TRBV6-3,TGTGCCAGCAGCGGACAGGGAAGGGATACAGGGCAGTTCTTC,CASSGQGRDTGQFF
TRBD1,TRBJ2-2,16,few,TRBV24-1,TGTGCCACCAGTGTAGGACAGGAGACGAACACCGGGGAGCTGTTTTTT,CATSVGQETNTGELFF
NA,TRBJ2-7,12,NA,TRBV7-2,TGTGCCAGCAGCTTAGTCCCCTCCGAGCAGTACTTC,CASSLVPSEQYF
NA,TRBJ1-6,15,NA,TRBV13,TGTGCCAGCAGCATTTCGAGGGAAGGGGGTTCACCCCTCCACTTT,CASSISREGGSPLHF
NA,TRBJ2-5,13,NA,TRBV7-9,TGTGCCAGCAGCTTAGATGCCCGGGAGACCCAGTACTTC,CASSLDARETQYF
NA,TRBJ1-2,13,NA,TRBV6-1,TGTGCCAGCAGTGAAGCCGGTAACTATGGCTACACCTTC,CASSEAGNYGYTF
TRBD2,TRBJ2-3,17,NA,TRBV29-1,TGCAGCGTTGAAGACCCAGATGCGAGCGGGGGCACAGATACGCAGTATTTT,CSVEDPDASGGTDTQYF
NA,TRBJ2-7,14,many,TRBV7-8,TGTGCCAGCAGCTTAAGCCCTGAGAGGTACGAGCAGTACTTC,CASSLSPERYEQYF
NA,TRBJ1-1,11,NA,TRBV29-1,TGCAGCCTTTCGGACAGCTGGAAAGCTTTCTTT,CSLSDSWKAFF
NA,TRBJ1-5,15,few,TRBV6-2/TRBV6-3,TGTGCCAGCAGTTACCCCGACGGGGGCGACCAGCCCCAGCATTTT,CASSYPDGGDQPQHF
NA,TRBJ2-7,15,many,TRBV6-6,TGTGCCAGCAGTTACTCCCGATCCCATGGAGACGAGCAGTACTTC,CASSYSRSHGDEQYF
TRBD1,TRBJ1-5,14,many,TRBV12-3/TRBV12-4,TGTGCCAGCAGTGCCGGGACAGGGTATCAGCCCCAGCATTTT,CASSAGTGYQPQHF
NA,TRBJ2-1,12,many,TRBV20-1,TGCAGTGCTATACTTACACACAATGAGCAGTTCTTC,CSAILTHNEQFF
NA,TRBJ2-5,15,NA,TRBV11-2,TGTGCCAGCAGCTTAGAACCAGGGATCCAAGAGACCCAGTACTTC,CASSLEPGIQETQYF
NA,TRBJ1-5,13,few,TRBV5-5,TGTGCCAGCAGCCGGCTAAGCAATCAGCCCCAGCATTTT,CASSRLSNQPQHF
NA,TRBJ1-2,13,NA,TRBV6-5,TGTGCCAGCAGTTACGGACTGAACTATGGCTACACCTTC,CASSYGLNYGYTF
NA,TRBJ2-3,16,few,TRBV15,TGTGCCACCAGCAGAGATGGGGCGGGCGGCACAGATACGCAGTATTTT,CATSRDGAGGTDTQYF
NA,TRBJ2-3,13,many,TRBV7-2,TGTGCCAGCAGCTTAGGAGTCACAGATACGCAGTATTTT,CASSLGVTDTQYF
NA,TRBJ1-2,13,NA,TRBV19,TGTGCCAGTAGGTCAGGGTCTACCTATGGCTACACCTTC,CASRSGSTYGYTF
TRBD1,TRBJ2-2,17,NA,TRBV28,TGTGCCAGCAGTTCCCTTAGGACAGGGTGGGGCACCGGGGAGCTGTTTTTT,CASSSLRTGWGTGELFF
TRBD1,TRBJ1-4,14,few,TRBV5-1,TGCGCCAGCAGTACTTTAGGACAGGGCGAAAAACTGTTTTTT,CASSTLGQGEKLFF
TRBD1,TRBJ1-5,15,many,TRBV4-3,TGCGCCAGCAGCTCAGGGGGTCGGCTCGGTGAGCCCCAGCATTTT,CASSSGGRLGEPQHF
NA,TRBJ1-2,16,many,TRBV5-5,TGTGCCAGCAGCTCCCCTATCAGGGGACCTAACTATGGCTACACCTTC,CASSSPIRGPNYGYTF
TRBD1,TRBJ1-5,15,many,TRBV3-1,TGTGCCAGCAGCCAAGGGACAGGGGGTAATCAGCCCCAGCATTTT,CASSQGTGGNQPQHF
TRBD1,TRBJ1-5,18,few,TRBV5-6,TGTGCCAGCAGCTTGGTGGACAGGGGGCGCGTGAGCAATCAGCCCCAGCATTTT,CASSLVDRGRVSNQPQHF
NA,TRBJ1-5,12,few,TRBV12-3/TRBV12-4,TGTGCCAGCAGTCCAAATTATCAGCCCCAGCATTTT,CASSPNYQPQHF
NA,TRBJ2-7,15,NA,TRBV5-6,TGTGCCAGCAGGTCGAAGGGGGAGACTTCCTACGAGCAGTACTTC,CASRSKGETSYEQYF
NA,TRBJ1-2,15,few,TRBV3-1,TGTGCCAGCAGCCAAGATGGGTTGGGGGTACACGGCTACACCTTC,CASSQDGLGVHGYTF
NA,TRBJ1-2,17,many,TRBV4-3,TGCGCCAGCAGCCCCCACAGAGCCCTATTAGCTAACTATGGCTACACCTTC,CASSPHRALLANYGYTF
NA,TRBJ1-6,10,few,TRBV19,TGTGCCAGTAAAAATTCACCCCTCCACTTT,CASKNSPLHF
NA,TRBJ2-2,16,many,TRBV5-8,TGTGCCAGCAGCTTCCTAGGCAGGGCCAACACCGGGGAGCTGTTTTTT,CASSFLGRANTGELFF
NA,TRBJ2-2,14,once,TRBV11-2,TGTGCCAGCAGCTTAGTTGGTATGACCGGGGAGCTGTTTTTT,CASSLVGMTGELFF
NA,TRBJ2-7,14,many,TRBV20-1,TGCAGTGCCCCCTGGAAGGCAGGGGCCTACGAGCAGTACTTC,CSAPWKAGAYEQYF
NA,TRBJ2-7,14,few,TRBV20-1,TGCAGTGCTAGATCGCCGGACGGGGACCACGAGCAGTACTTC,CSARSPDGDHEQYF
TRBD2,TRBJ2-3,14,many,TRBV29-1,TGCAGCGTTGCGGGACTAGCGGACACAGATACGCAGTATTTT,CSVAGLADTDTQYF
NA,TRBJ2-2,14,few,TRBV4-3,TGCGCCAGCAGCCAACAGCGTAATACCGGGGAGCTGTTTTTT,CASSQQRNTGELFF
NA,TRBJ2-7,14,NA,TRBV27,TGTGCCAGCAGTTTAGACAGGCTGTCCTACGAGCAGTACTTC,CASSLDRLSYEQYF
NA,TRBJ1-6,15,NA,TRBV5-5,TGTGCCAGCAGCTTAGGGACACCGGATAATTCACCCCTCCACTTT,CASSLGTPDNSPLHF
TRBD2,TRBJ2-5,17,NA,TRBV23-1,TGCGCCAGCCGGCCCGGACTAGCGGGGGGGATTCAAGAGACCCAGTACTTC,CASRPGLAGGIQETQYF
TRBD2,TRBJ2-1,12,few,TRBV28,TGTGCCACACACCCCTGGGGGGGTGAGCAGTTCTTC,CATHPWGGEQFF
NA,TRBJ1-1,15,many,TRBV4-2,TGTGCCAGCAGCCAAGATTGGAGGGAAGACACTGAAGCTTTCTTT,CASSQDWREDTEAFF
NA,TRBJ1-6,15,once,TRBV14,TGTGCCAGCAGCCGGGCCGTATCCTATAATTCACCCCTCCACTTT,CASSRAVSYNSPLHF
NA,TRBJ2-7,13,NA,TRBV28,TGTGCCAGCAGCATCGGGACCGAATACGAGCAGTACTTC,CASSIGTEYEQYF
NA,TRBJ2-5,13,many,TRBV27,TGTGCCAGCAGTTTAAGGCGTGGCGAGACCCAGTACTTC,CASSLRRGETQYF
TRBD2,TRBJ2-7,13,NA,TRBV27,TGTGCCAGCAGTTCGGGACGGGACTACGGGCAGTACTTC,CASSSGRDYGQYF
TRBD1,TRBJ2-2,14,few,TRBV12-3/TRBV12-4,TGTGCCAGCAGCTTTACCAGGGGGCGCGGGGAGCTGTTTTTT,CASSFTRGRGELFF
NA,TRBJ2-2,13,few,TRBV7-2,TGTGCCACCCGTGGGTGGGGGCCAAGGGAGCTGTTTTTT,CATRGWGPRELFF
NA,TRBJ2-5,15,NA,TRBV6-1,TGTGCCAGCAGTACGGGACTTACATCGGGGGAGACCCAGTACTTC,CASSTGLTSGETQYF
NA,TRBJ2-7,15,NA,TRBV5-5,TGTGCCAGCAGCTTGGAGGGGACCTCTTCCTACGAGCAGTACTTC,CASSLEGTSSYEQYF
NA,TRBJ2-1,15,few,TRBV6-1,TGTGCCAGCAGTGACACTTATAGCTCCTACAATGAGCAGTTCTTC,CASSDTYSSYNEQFF
NA,TRBJ2-5,16,few,TRBV28,TGTGCCAGCAGTTTATTGGTCGGAGGGGCGAGTGAGACCCAGTACTTC,CASSLLVGGASETQYF